This TCR beta chain was identified in a study of cytomegalovirus exposure and HLA in healthy donors. This clone appeared a single time. No antigen is known for it. 60 Vbeta and 13 Jbeta primers were used in PCR. Assay: immunoSEQ multiplex PCR; the TCRdb copy retains only in-frame clones and omits some. The repertoire has 180,000 or so clones, around 85% of them found once; the top ten carry about a tenth. Study findings and constraints: The authors listed about 170 TCR beta chains as cytomegalovirus-associated.

The germline gives CDR1 SEHNR, CDR2 FQNEAQ (reference sequence). V gave up 5 bases and J gave up 7 bases, with 17 bases separating them. The length of the CDR3 is 15 residues. This receptor was identified in a man younger than 35 in good health and CMV-seropositive. The chain employs TRBV7-9 and TRBJ1-4; a possible D gene is TRBD1 (6 bases). Material for sequencing was PBMCs. CDR3 in amino acids: CASSRSWGPSEKLFF. In DNA, the CDR3 is TGTGCCAGCAGCCGGAGTTGGGGGCCCAGTGAAAAACTGTTTTTT.